A selection of T cell receptor beta chains follows, all from one sample in a study of shared clonotypes between healthy human individuals. Clones were read by immunoSEQ multiplex PCR, and TCRdb kept only the in-frame ones, dropping some. The sample lists about 650,000 clones; over 95% were seen once. Sequenced sample: naive CD8+ T cells sorted from blood. These receptors were obtained from a woman in her thirties in good health. CDR3s include the opening cysteine and the closing phenylalanine or tryptophan. The order of the fields is D gene, V gene, J gene, clone size, CDR3 protein, CDR3 DNA. D genes are given only for firm matches. Clone size is not always given. Where it is, it says once, few, many or a class for expanded clones.

NA	TRBV11-2	TRBJ2-1	NA	CASRVGDEQFF	TGTGCCAGCAGGGTGGGGGATGAGCAGTTCTTC
NA	TRBV7-9	TRBJ2-7	NA	CASSSGIRGTYEQYF	TGTGCCAGCAGCTCGGGAATCAGGGGAACCTACGAGCAGTACTTC
TRBD1	TRBV27	TRBJ1-3	NA	CASSLSGTGVSFGNTIYF	TGTGCCAGCAGTTTATCCGGGACAGGGGTTTCGTTTGGAAACACCATATATTTT
NA	TRBV19	TRBJ1-4	NA	CASISLGGEKLFF	TGTGCCAGTATCTCTCTGGGGGGTGAAAAACTGTTTTTT
NA	TRBV28	TRBJ2-1	NA	CASSLFPPGPYNEQFF	TGTGCCAGCAGTTTATTTCCCCCGGGACCCTACAATGAGCAGTTCTTC
NA	TRBV28	TRBJ2-1	NA	CASSLFGDRRFGLTNEQFF	TGTGCCAGCAGTTTATTCGGAGACAGGAGATTCGGGCTTACGAATGAGCAGTTCTTC
NA	TRBV30	TRBJ2-7	NA	CAWVQDRSYEQYF	TGTGCCTGGGTCCAGGACAGATCCTACGAGCAGTACTTC
TRBD2	TRBV28	TRBJ2-7	NA	CASSLFETSGSYEQYF	TGTGCCAGCAGTTTGTTCGAGACTAGCGGCTCCTACGAGCAGTACTTC
NA	TRBV2	TRBJ2-7	once	CASSVLGSYEQYF	TGTGCCAGCAGTGTATTGGGATCCTACGAACAGTACTTC
TRBD2	TRBV13	TRBJ2-2	NA	CASSRTSGEPGELFF	TGTGCCAGCAGCCGGACTAGCGGAGAGCCCGGGGAGCTGTTTTTT
TRBD2	TRBV4-1	TRBJ2-7	NA	CASSPREVGEQYF	TGCGCCAGCAGCCCTCGGGAGGTTGGGGAGCAGTACTTC
TRBD1	TRBV2	TRBJ2-7	once	CASSEDRGSSYEQYF	TGTGCCAGCAGTGAAGACAGGGGATCCTCCTACGAGCAGTACTTC
TRBD2	TRBV7-8	TRBJ2-5	once	CASSYTTSGGEETQYF	TGTGCCAGCAGTTATACGACTAGCGGGGGGGAAGAGACCCAGTACTTC
TRBD2	TRBV27	TRBJ2-1	NA	CASSPGLATNEQFF	TGTGCCAGCAGTCCGGGACTAGCGACCAATGAGCAGTTCTTC
NA	TRBV19	TRBJ2-3	NA	CASSWTSSGTDTQYF	TGTGCCAGCTCCTGGACCTCAAGCGGCACAGATACGCAGTATTTT
NA	TRBV10-1	TRBJ1-4	NA	CVSATNEKLFF	TGCGTCAGTGCAACTAATGAAAAACTGTTTTTT
TRBD2	TRBV10-1	TRBJ2-2	NA	CASSGRAGTGELFF	TGCGCCAGCAGCGGGAGGGCGGGGACCGGGGAGCTGTTTTTT
NA	TRBV6-4	TRBJ1-1	NA	CASSVSWNTEAFF	TGTGCCAGCAGTGTTAGTTGGAACACTGAAGCTTTCTTT
TRBD2	TRBV27	TRBJ2-7	once	CASSSTGLAYEQYF	TGTGCCAGCAGTTCCACGGGACTAGCCTACGAGCAGTACTTC
NA	TRBV13	TRBJ1-4	NA	CASTRGGEKLFF	TGTGCCAGCACTCGAGGCGGGGAAAAACTGTTTTTT
NA	TRBV6-6	TRBJ2-7	NA	CASSYSGRAYEQYF	TGTGCCAGCAGTTACTCTGGTCGCGCCTACGAGCAGTACTTC
TRBD1	TRBV4-2	TRBJ2-7	NA	CASSQGLGQGATYEQYF	TGTGCCAGCAGCCAAGGATTAGGACAGGGGGCAACCTACGAGCAGTACTTC
TRBD1	TRBV29-1	TRBJ1-2	NA	CSVVGTGAGYTF	TGCAGCGTTGTGGGGACAGGCGCTGGCTACACCTTC
NA	TRBV10-2	TRBJ1-2	NA	CASSVGGPDGYTF	TGCGCCAGCAGTGTGGGGGGGCCTGATGGCTACACCTTC
TRBD2	TRBV5-6	TRBJ2-7	once	CASSLKGLAISSYEQYF	TGTGCCAGCAGCTTGAAGGGACTAGCGATCAGCTCCTACGAGCAGTACTTC
NA	TRBV28	TRBJ2-2	NA	CASSLFPGRGELFF	TGTGCCAGCAGTTTATTTCCGGGTCGTGGGGAGCTGTTTTTT
NA	TRBV28	TRBJ1-5	NA	CASSLFEGQPQHF	TGTGCCAGCAGTTTATTCGAGGGCCAGCCCCAGCATTTT
TRBD2	TRBV9	TRBJ2-7	once	CASSAGTSGVEEQYF	TGTGCCAGCAGCGCCGGGACTAGCGGAGTGGAGGAGCAGTACTTC
NA	TRBV15	TRBJ1-2	NA	CATSTVAGGDYGYTF	TGTGCCACCAGCACTGTCGCGGGGGGGGACTATGGCTACACCTTC
NA	TRBV29-1	TRBJ2-7	NA	CSVVLRDNRYEQYF	TGCAGCGTTGTCTTGCGGGATAACCGATACGAGCAGTACTTC
TRBD1	TRBV27	TRBJ1-5	NA	CASRGTGRRGQPQHF	TGTGCCAGCAGAGGGACAGGGAGAAGGGGTCAGCCCCAGCATTTT
NA	TRBV5-4	TRBJ1-1	NA	CASSLFGVNTEAFF	TGTGCCAGCAGCCTTTTTGGTGTGAACACTGAAGCTTTCTTT
TRBD2	TRBV28	TRBJ2-7	NA	CASSLTGLGSEQYF	TGTGCCAGCAGTTTAACAGGACTAGGATCCGAGCAGTACTTC
TRBD1	TRBV30	TRBJ2-7	NA	CAWIDRVRQYF	TGTGCCTGGATAGACAGGGTGAGGCAGTACTTC
TRBD2	TRBV27	TRBJ2-3	NA	CASSLGTSGTDTQYF	TGTGCCAGCAGTCTAGGGACTAGCGGAACAGATACGCAGTATTTT
NA	TRBV27	TRBJ2-2	NA	CASSFPRGELFF	TGTGCCAGCAGTTTCCCCAGGGGGGAGCTGTTTTTT
NA	TRBV6-6	TRBJ1-5	few	CASSYGSEPQHF	TGTGCCAGCAGTTACGGCTCGGAGCCCCAGCATTTT
TRBD1	TRBV28	TRBJ2-7	NA	CASSLPIRPRGQGSYEQYF	TGTGCCAGCAGTTTACCCATCCGACCAAGAGGACAGGGGTCCTACGAGCAGTACTTC
TRBD1	TRBV2	TRBJ2-7	NA	CASSAGQGFGEQYF	TGTGCCAGCAGTGCCGGACAGGGGTTTGGCGAGCAGTACTTC
TRBD2	TRBV28	TRBJ2-3	once	CASSLTSGRAGDTQYF	TGTGCCAGCAGTTTAACTAGCGGGAGGGCCGGGGATACGCAGTATTTT